This T cell receptor beta chain was captured in a study of blood T cell repertoires in COVID-19. Study details: COVID-19 samples from acute and convalescent phases originated in the United States, Italy and Spain. In each case, the material was cDNA or gDNA derived from T cells, B-cell-depleted T cells, or PBMCs.

In this sample, this clone turned up a few times. The Seattle patients joined while their infection was active and were tracked longitudinally afterward. The method was immunoSEQ multiplex PCR; TCRdb's version includes in-frame clones alone and lacks a portion of them. The sample records over 150,000 clones, 65% to 85% being singletons. The V and J ends lost 0 bases and 2 bases, in that order; junction bases with no gene match: 2. The CDR3 has 15 amino acids. The V gene's germline CDR1 is SGHRS and CDR2 YFSETQ. This sequence was found in a woman aged 35 to 49 with COVID-19, enrolled during active disease. V gene TRBV5-1 combines with J gene TRBJ1-5; 7 nucleotides line up with TRBD1. Input material: peripheral blood. The CDR3 loop reads CASSLEGGGNQPQHF. The CDR3 DNA follows: TGCGCCAGCAGCTTGGAAGGGGGCGGCAATCAGCCCCAGCATTTT.